This T cell receptor beta chain is drawn from a study of blood T cell repertoires in COVID-19 (dated by TCRdb to 2020 to 2021). Broadly, across the study: Samples covering the acute and convalescent phases of COVID-19 were provided by collaborators in the United States, Italy and Spain. The material from the prospective study consisted of cDNA or gDNA derived from T cells, B-cell-depleted T cells, or PBMCs. Subjects who had been exposed to COVID-19, were actively infected with it, or had recovered from it provided the deeply sampled blood TCRbeta repertoires that made up the dataset. The repertoires were made available in a free public database intended to serve as a resource for research on the immune response to SARS-CoV-2. Samples came from the ongoing ImmuneRACE study (first 160 participants) plus 1,254 subjects from 6 global collaborators. Nearly every sample came with metadata listing a de-identified subject ID, COVID-19 status, age in years and sex. Where available, HLA class I and class II types were taken from metadata supplied by the sample provider and were not determined by assay-based typing. The paper's findings and limits, for the study overall: Clinical and demographic metadata were provided uncurated, with the amount varying by source and participant.

TCRbeta CDR3 regions were amplified from genomic DNA by means of the immunoSEQ Assay, a bias-controlled multiplex PCR. Processing in the source paper ran as follows. Nucleated cell counts per sample were estimated from amplification of reference gene primers within the assay. To quantify the absolute abundance of each unique TCRbeta CDR3 rearrangement, sequence reads were collapsed and filtered. For each sample, productive Simpson clonality was calculated as the square root of Simpson's diversity index over productive rearrangements. TCRdb's version of the immuneACCESS table is confined to in-frame rearrangements and falls short of the full clone set. An unresolved V gene accounts for under half of the shortfall where checked; the remainder is of unknown origin. That table is the source of V, J and clone size, and D and trimming were worked out from the DNA. Here the sample has roughly 200,000 clones; 70% to 90% occur a single time. Jointly, the top ten make up about an eighth of the sample.

A single count supports this clone. Its antigen is unknown. There are no base qualities to consult, and no much larger clone falls within one base. A second Seattle source provided samples from volunteer blood donors who had recovered from COVID-19. Collaborating institutions collected whole blood in K2EDTA tubes following their own protocols. For TCRbeta analysis, collaborators shipped samples in one of three forms: frozen whole blood, isolated PBMCs, or DNA extracted from either of those sample types. The specimen was peripheral blood. This TCR derives from a woman between 18 and 29 years old who had recovered from COVID-19.

The nucleotides read TGTGCCAGCAGCGTAGTCGAGGGCTATGGCTACACCTTC. This is translated as CASSVVEGYGYTF. Recombination connected TRBV9 to TRBJ1-2, with the D gene not confidently named. Cut back by 0 bases and 4 bases, the V and J ends lie 7 bases apart. The germline V gene encodes CDR1 SGDLS and CDR2 YYNGEE. The CDR3, cysteine through phenylalanine, is 13 amino acids long. The CDR3 DNA has 39 bases and is translated from base 1. The variable domain in full, with residues beyond the CDR3 obtained from the reference TRBV9 and TRBJ1-2 genes, is DSGVTQTPKHLITATGQRVTLRCSPRSGDLSVYWYQQSLDQGLQFLIQYYNGEERAKGNILERFSAQQFPDLHSELNLSSLELGDSALYFCASSVVEGYGYTFGSGTRLTVV.